This note documents a single T cell receptor beta chain sequence. Data came from immunoSEQ multiplex PCR; TCRdb stores just in-frame clones and leaves some out. The table includes 150,000 or so clones, over 75% detected once. This record comes from a study of blood T cell repertoires in COVID-19. Background on the study: Acute and convalescent COVID-19 specimens originated in the United States, Italy and Spain.

Germline V gene sequence: CDR1 MNHEY, CDR2 SVGEGT. The CDR3 runs to 15 residues. V was cut by 6 bases and J by 6 bases, with 17 bases left in between. The material sequenced was peripheral blood. The receptor's source is a man between 18 and 29 years old with COVID-19, enrolled during active disease. The V call is TRBV6-2 or TRBV6-3, the J call TRBJ1-4, with unresolved D. The CDR3 nucleotides read TGTGCCAGCAGCCCCATGAGGCCATCCGATGAAAAACTGTTTTTT. Translating it yields CASSPMRPSDEKLFF.